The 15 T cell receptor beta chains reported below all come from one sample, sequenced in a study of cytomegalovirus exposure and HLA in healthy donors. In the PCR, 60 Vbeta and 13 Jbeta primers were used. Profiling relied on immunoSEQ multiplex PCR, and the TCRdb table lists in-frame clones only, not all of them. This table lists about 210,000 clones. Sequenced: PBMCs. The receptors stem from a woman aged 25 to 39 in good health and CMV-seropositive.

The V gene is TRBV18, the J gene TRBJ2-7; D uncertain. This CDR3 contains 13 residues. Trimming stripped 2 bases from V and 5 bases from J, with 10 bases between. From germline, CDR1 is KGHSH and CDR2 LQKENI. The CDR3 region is CASSPGQIDEQYF. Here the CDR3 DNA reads TGTGCCAGCTCACCAGGGCAGATCGACGAGCAGTACTTC.

The CDR3 sequence: CASSAGRNTEAFF. The CDR3 DNA follows: TGTGCCAGCAGCGCAGGTAGGAACACTGAAGCTTTCTTT. The chain recombines TRBV9 with TRBJ1-1; D gene uncertain. V was shortened by 3 bases and J by 1 base, with 7 bases between the two germline ends. This CDR3 contains 13 residues. Looked up from germline, CDR1 is SGDLS and CDR2 is YYNGEE.

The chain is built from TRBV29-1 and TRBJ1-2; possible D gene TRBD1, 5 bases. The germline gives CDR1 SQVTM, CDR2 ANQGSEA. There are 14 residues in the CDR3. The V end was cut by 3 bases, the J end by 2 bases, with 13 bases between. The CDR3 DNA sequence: TGCAGCGTTGATACAGGTAGAGTCAACTATGGCTACACCTTC. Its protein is CSVDTGRVNYGYTF. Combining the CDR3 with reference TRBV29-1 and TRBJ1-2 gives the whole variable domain SAVISQKPSRDICQRGTSLTIQCQVDSQVTMMFWYRQQPGQSLTLIATANQGSEATYESGFVIDKFPISRPNLTFSTLTVSNMSPEDSSIYLCSVDTGRVNYGYTFGSGTRLTVV.

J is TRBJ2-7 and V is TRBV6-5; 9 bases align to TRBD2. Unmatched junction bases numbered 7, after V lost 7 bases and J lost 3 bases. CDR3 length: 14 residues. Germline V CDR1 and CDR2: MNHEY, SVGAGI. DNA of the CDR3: TGTGCCAGCACCCTGACTAGCGGCCACTACGAGCAGTACTTC. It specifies CASTLTSGHYEQYF.

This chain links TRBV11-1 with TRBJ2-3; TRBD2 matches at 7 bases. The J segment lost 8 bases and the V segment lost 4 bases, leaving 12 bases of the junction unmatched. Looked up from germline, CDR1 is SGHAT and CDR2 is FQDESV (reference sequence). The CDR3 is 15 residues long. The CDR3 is CASSYRLAYEGTQYF. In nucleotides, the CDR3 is TGTGCCAGCAGCTATCGACTAGCTTACGAGGGTACGCAGTATTTT.

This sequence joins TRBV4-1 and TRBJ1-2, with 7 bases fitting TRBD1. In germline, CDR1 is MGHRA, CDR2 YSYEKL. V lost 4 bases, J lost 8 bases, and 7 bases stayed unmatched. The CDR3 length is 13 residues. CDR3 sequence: CASSLGTEGGYTF. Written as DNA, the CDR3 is TGCGCCAGCAGCCTCGGGACAGAAGGAGGCTACACCTTC.

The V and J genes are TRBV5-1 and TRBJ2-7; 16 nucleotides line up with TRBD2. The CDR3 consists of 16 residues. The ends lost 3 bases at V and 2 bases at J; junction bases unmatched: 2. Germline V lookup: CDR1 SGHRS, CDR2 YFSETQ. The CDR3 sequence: CASSSGLAGGPYEQYF. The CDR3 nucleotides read TGCGCCAGCAGCTCGGGACTAGCGGGAGGGCCCTACGAGCAGTACTTC.

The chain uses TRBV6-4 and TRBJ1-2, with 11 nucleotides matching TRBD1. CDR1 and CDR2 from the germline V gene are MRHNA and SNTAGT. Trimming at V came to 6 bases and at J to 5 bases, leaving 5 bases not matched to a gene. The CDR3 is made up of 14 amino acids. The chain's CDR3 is CASRRDRGFYGYTF. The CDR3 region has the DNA TGTGCCAGCAGGCGGGACAGGGGGTTTTATGGCTACACCTTC.

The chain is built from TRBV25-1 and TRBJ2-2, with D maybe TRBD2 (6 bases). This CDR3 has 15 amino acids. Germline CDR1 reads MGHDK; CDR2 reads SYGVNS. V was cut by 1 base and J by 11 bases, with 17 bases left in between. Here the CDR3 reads CASSESRTIFHELFF. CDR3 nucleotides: TGTGCCAGCAGTGAATCCAGGACTATTTTCCACGAGCTGTTTTTT. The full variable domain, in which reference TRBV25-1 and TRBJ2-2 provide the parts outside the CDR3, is EADIYQTPRYLVIGTGKKITLECSQTMGHDKMYWYQQDPGMELHLIHYSYGVNSTEKGDLSSESTVSRIRTEHFPLTLESARPSHTSQYLCASSESRTIFHELFFGEGSRLTVL.

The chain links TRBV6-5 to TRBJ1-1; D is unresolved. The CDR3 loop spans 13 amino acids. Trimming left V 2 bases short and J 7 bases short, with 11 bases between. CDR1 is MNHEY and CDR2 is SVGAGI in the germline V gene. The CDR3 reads CASSYREDVEAFF. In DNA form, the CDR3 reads TGTGCCAGCAGTTACCGGGAGGACGTTGAAGCTTTCTTT.

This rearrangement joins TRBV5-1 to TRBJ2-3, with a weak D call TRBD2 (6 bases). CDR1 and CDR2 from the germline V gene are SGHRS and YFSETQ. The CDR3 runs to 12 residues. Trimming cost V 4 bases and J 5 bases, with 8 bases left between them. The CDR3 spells CASSPSEDTQYF. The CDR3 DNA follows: TGCGCCAGCAGCCCTAGCGAAGATACGCAGTATTTT. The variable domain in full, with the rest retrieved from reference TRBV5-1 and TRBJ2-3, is KAGVTQTPRYLIKTRGQQVTLSCSPISGHRSVSWYQQTPGQGLQFLFEYFSETQRNKGNFPGRFSGRQFSNSRSEMNVSTLELGDSALYLCASSPSEDTQYFGPGTRLTVL.

The CDR3 coding sequence is TGCGCCAGCAGACCCGCGAGCGGGGGTAACACCGGGGAGCTGTTTTTT. Protein sequence: CASRPASGGNTGELFF. This chain uses TRBV5-1 with TRBJ2-2, with TRBD2 identical over 8 bases. The CDR3 is made up of 16 amino acids. The germline CDR1 and CDR2 sequences are SGHRS and YFSETQ. After removal of 5 bases from V and 2 bases from J, the junction contained 8 bases not matched to a gene.

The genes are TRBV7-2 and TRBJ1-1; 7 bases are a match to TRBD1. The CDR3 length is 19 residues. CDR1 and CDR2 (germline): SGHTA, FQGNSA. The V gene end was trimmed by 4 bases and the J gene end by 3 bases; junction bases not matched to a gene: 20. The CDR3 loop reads CASSSFTISGTVSHTEAFF. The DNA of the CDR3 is TGTGCCAGCAGCTCCTTCACCATCAGTGGGACAGTTAGTCACACTGAAGCTTTCTTT.

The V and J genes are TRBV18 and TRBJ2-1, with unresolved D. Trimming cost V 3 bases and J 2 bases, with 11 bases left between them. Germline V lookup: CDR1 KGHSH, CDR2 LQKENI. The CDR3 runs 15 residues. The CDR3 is CASSPSTGPYNEQFF. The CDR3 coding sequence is TGTGCCAGCTCACCCTCTACGGGTCCCTACAATGAGCAGTTCTTC.

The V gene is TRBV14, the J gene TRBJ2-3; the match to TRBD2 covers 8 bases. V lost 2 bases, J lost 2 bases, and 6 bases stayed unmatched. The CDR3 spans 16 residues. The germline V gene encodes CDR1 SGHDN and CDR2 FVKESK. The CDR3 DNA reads TGTGCCAGCAGCCAAATAGGCGGGGGGATCACAGATACGCAGTATTTT. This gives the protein CASSQIGGGITDTQYF.